These 21 T cell receptor beta chains were all obtained from the same sample, sequenced in a study of blood T cell repertoires in COVID-19. Assay used: immunoSEQ multiplex PCR; TCRdb lists only in-frame clones, some missing. This sample yields a few hundred thousand clones, of which approximately 88% are seen a single time; 0.85% to 0.95% belongs to the top ten. Material: peripheral blood. These TCRs come from a woman aged 40 to 50 who had recovered from COVID-19.

V and J are TRBV7-3 and TRBJ2-5, with D possibly matching TRBD1 (5 bases). Per the germline V gene, CDR1 is SGHTA and CDR2 is FQGTGA. This CDR3 spans 14 amino acids. V lost 2 bases and J lost 2, with 9 bases in between. The CDR3 DNA reads as TGTGCCAGCAGCTTAGGGGCAGGGCAAGAGACCCAGTACTTC. Residues: CASSLGAGQETQYF.

This clone was counted a few times. The chain couples TRBV5-4 to TRBJ2-7, with 7 bases identical to TRBD2. The CDR3 is 16 residues long. With V trimmed by 4 bases and J by 0 bases, 10 bases remained unmatched. Germline V gene data show CDR1 as SGHNT and CDR2 as YYREEE (reference sequence). The CDR3 nucleotides read TGTGCCAGCAGCCCCGCTTCTAGCGGAACCTCCTACGAGCAGTACTTC. It encodes CASSPASSGTSYEQYF. Supplemented by reference TRBV5-4 and TRBJ2-7, the full variable domain reads ETGVTQSPTHLIKTRGQQVTLRCSSQSGHNTVSWYQQALGQGPQFIFQYYREEENGRGNFPPRFSGLQFPNYSSELNVNALELDDSALYLCASSPASSGTSYEQYFGPGTRLTVT.

The chain carries TRBV28 and TRBJ1-2; a possible D gene is TRBD1 (6 bases). Germline V gene lookup returns CDR1 MDHEN and CDR2 SYDVKM. The V gene lost 8 bases and the J gene lost 8 bases, with 21 bases spanning the gap. The CDR3 contains 14 residues. The CDR3 DNA follows: TGTGCCAGCTCCCCCCAAGCGGGACATCGGGGCTACACCTTC. It codes for CASSPQAGHRGYTF.

The chain employs TRBV24-1 and TRBJ1-2; D is possibly TRBD1 (6 bases). V dropped 4 bases and J dropped 4 bases, with 15 bases sitting between them. The CDR3 covers 15 residues. Germline V gene sequence: CDR1 KGHDR, CDR2 SFDVKD. As DNA, the CDR3 is TGTGCCACCAGTGACCCCTCACAGGGCGGCTATGGCTACACCTTC. Translation: CATSDPSQGGYGYTF.

The chain links TRBV7-9 to TRBJ1-2, with TRBD1 identical over 9 bases. Germline trimming cut 4 bases from V and 8 bases from J; bases unmatched to any gene: 8. Per germline, CDR1 SEHNR and CDR2 FQNEAQ (reference sequence). CDR3 size: 14 residues. CDR3 loop: CASSSPQGARGYTF. DNA for the CDR3: TGTGCCAGCAGCTCGCCACAGGGGGCGCGGGGCTACACCTTC.

The J gene is TRBJ2-7, the V gene TRBV7-6; 13 positions agree with TRBD2. The V segment lost 1 base and the J segment 3 bases; nucleotides outside the gene matches: 6. CDR3 length equals 17 residues. Germline V gene data show CDR1 as SGHVS and CDR2 as FNYEAQ. The CDR3 loop reads CASSLGTSGGRVYEQYF. The CDR3 DNA is TGTGCCAGCAGCTTAGGGACTAGCGGGGGCCGAGTCTACGAGCAGTACTTC.

The V call is TRBV7-2, the J call TRBJ2-1; 7 nucleotides line up with TRBD2. After removal of 5 bases from V and 8 bases from J, the junction contained 3 bases not matched to a gene. Germline V CDR1 and CDR2: SGHTA, FQGNSA. This CDR3 has 12 amino acids. CDR3 amino acids: CASSRTSDEQFF. The CDR3, as DNA: TGTGCCAGCAGCCGAACTAGCGATGAGCAGTTCTTC.

This chain connects TRBV28 to TRBJ2-7; a possible D gene is TRBD1 (7 bases). The germline gives CDR1 MDHEN, CDR2 SYDVKM. The CDR3 length is 13 residues. V lost 5 bases to trimming and J lost 7 bases, with 15 bases between them. The CDR3 sequence: CASSQGGAREQYF. Written as DNA, the CDR3 is TGTGCCAGCAGTCAGGGGGGAGCTAGAGAGCAGTACTTC.

The CDR3 loop reads CASSESTGYSYEQYF. The CDR3 nucleotides are TGTGCCAGCAGTGAATCTACAGGGTATTCCTACGAGCAGTACTTC. V is TRBV6-1 and J is TRBJ2-7, with D perhaps TRBD1 (6 bases). Trimming removed 2 bases at V and 1 base at J, with 12 bases between. The CDR3 runs to 15 residues. CDR1 is MNHNS, CDR2 SASEGT, per germline.

The table lists this clone with a count of one. The sample carries other DNA sequences with the same CDR3. The chain couples TRBV7-8 to TRBJ2-2; 11 bases map to TRBD2. The CDR3 length is 16 residues. J lost 2 bases, V lost 6 bases, and 5 bases had no gene match. Germline CDR1 is SGHVS and CDR2 is FQNEAQ. CDR3 bases: TGTGCCAGCAGTCGACTAGCGGGACCCAACACCGGGGAGCTGTTTTTT. It translates to CASSRLAGPNTGELFF.

V gene TRBV27 combines with J gene TRBJ2-1, with D perhaps matching TRBD1 (5 bases). Trimming pared 3 bases from V and 4 bases from J, leaving 7 bases between. The CDR3 sequence is 13 residues long. Germline V gene lookup returns CDR1 MNHEY and CDR2 SMNVEV (reference sequence). The CDR3 reads CASSFQGYNEQFF. The CDR3 nucleotides are TGTGCCAGCAGTTTTCAGGGTTACAATGAGCAGTTCTTC.

The chain recombines TRBV24-1 with TRBJ2-2; D is possibly TRBD1 (5 bases). The CDR3 is made up of 12 amino acids. V dropped 7 bases and J dropped 5 bases, with 7 bases sitting between them. The germline V gene encodes CDR1 KGHDR and CDR2 SFDVKD. The CDR3 DNA follows: TGTGCCACCAGACAGGTGACCGGGGAGCTGTTTTTT. Its translation: CATRQVTGELFF.

This chain links TRBV27 with TRBJ2-5, with D perhaps TRBD1 (6 bases). This CDR3 has 15 residues. Trimming cost V 3 bases and J 2 bases, with 13 bases left between them. Germline V lookup: CDR1 MNHEY, CDR2 SMNVEV (reference sequence). This chain's CDR3 is CASSLTGHIQETQYF. The CDR3 nucleotides are TGTGCCAGCAGTTTGACAGGACACATTCAAGAGACCCAGTACTTC.

V and J are TRBV5-1 and TRBJ1-6; the match to TRBD1 covers 7 bases. The CDR3 contains 15 residues. The V gene's germline CDR1 is SGHRS and CDR2 YFSETQ. V lost 1 base to trimming and J lost 10 bases; unmatched junction nucleotides: 8. The CDR3 region is CASSLTTGVESPLHF. In DNA form, the CDR3 reads TGCGCCAGCAGCTTGACAACAGGGGTAGAGTCACCCCTCCACTTT.

The CDR3 nucleotides are TGTGCCAGCAGCGACCGCCCCTACGGGGGGCAGGGTACTGAAGCTTTCTTT. It codes for CASSDRPYGGQGTEAFF. The chain carries TRBV3-1 (or the pseudogene TRBV3-2) and TRBJ1-1, with D tentatively TRBD1 (6 bases). Germline V lookup: CDR1 LGHDT, CDR2 YNNKEL (reference sequence). Trimming pared 5 bases from V and 5 bases from J, leaving 24 bases between. The CDR3 extends over 17 amino acids.

This chain uses TRBV9 with TRBJ2-4; 8 nucleotides align to TRBD1. This CDR3 is built from 14 residues. Germline V gene lookup returns CDR1 SGDLS and CDR2 YYNGEE. V lost 3 bases and J lost 5; bases outside the gene matches: 4. CDR3 protein: CASSAGQGQNIQYF. CDR3 coding DNA: TGTGCCAGCAGCGCAGGACAGGGCCAAAACATTCAGTACTTC.

The chain uses TRBV19 and TRBJ2-2; 8 bases agree with TRBD2. Trimming at V came to 5 bases and at J to 1 base, leaving 6 bases not matched to a gene. Germline lookup yields CDR1 LNHDA and CDR2 SQIVND (reference sequence). The CDR3 extends over 16 amino acids. This CDR3 is CASSLVAGQNTGELFF. The DNA for the CDR3 is TGTGCCAGTAGTTTGGTAGCGGGACAGAACACCGGGGAGCTGTTTTTT.

This clone has just a few counts. V and J are TRBV12-3 or TRBV12-4 and TRBJ2-2; possibly TRBD1 for D (6 bases). Trimming left V 2 bases short and J 9 bases short, with 10 bases between. CDR3 length equals 13 residues. The CDR3 DNA follows: TGTGCCAGCAGTTTATCAGGGGTGCGGGAGCTGTTTTTT. Its translation is CASSLSGVRELFF.

The rearrangement uses TRBV9 and TRBJ2-1; TRBD2 is a possible D gene (5 bases). Looked up from germline, CDR1 is SGDLS and CDR2 is YYNGEE. The V and J ends lost 3 bases and 2 bases respectively, with 6 bases between them. The length of the CDR3 is 13 residues. Written as DNA, the CDR3 is TGTGCCAGCAGCGCGGGGACCTACAATGAGCAGTTCTTC. It is translated as CASSAGTYNEQFF.

The chain joins TRBV6-4 to TRBJ2-3; D is ambiguous. V lost 4 bases and J lost 1, with 9 bases in between. The length of the CDR3 is 14 residues. From germline, CDR1 is MRHNA and CDR2 SNTAGT. CDR3 nucleotides: TGTGCCAGCAGTGCTGGGCTCGGCACAGATACGCAGTATTTT. It codes for CASSAGLGTDTQYF.

The rearrangement links TRBV6-4 to TRBJ2-7; 13 bases match TRBD2. The CDR3 has 15 residues. The germline gives CDR1 MRHNA, CDR2 SNTAGT. J gave up 3 bases and V 3 bases, and 2 bases lay outside the gene matches. This CDR3 reads CASSEWTSGSYEQYF. In DNA form, the CDR3 reads TGTGCCAGCAGTGAGTGGACTAGCGGGAGCTACGAGCAGTACTTC.